Below are 14 T cell receptor delta chains sequenced from a single sample in a study of gamma-delta chains in newborns, infants, children. TCRdb reran clone calling via CATT on the reads. Of roughly 3,500 delta-chain clones in the sample, approximately 2% were seen once. The sequencing input was blood. These receptors all come from a child who was a newborn, infant or young child, either healthy, febrile or measles-vaccinated (not recorded which).

The V and J genes are TRDV2 and TRDJ3; TRDD3 agrees at 11 bases. Germline loops: CDR1 GEAIGNYY, CDR2 EKD. V was pared by 1 base and J by 0 bases, with 4 bases of the junction left unmatched. The CDR3 runs to 19 residues. CDR3 in DNA: TGTGCCTGTGACACGGCTACTGGGGGATACTCCTGGGACACCCGACAGATGTTTTTC. This encodes CACDTATGGYSWDTRQMFF.

For this clone: A read error is possible here, since a much larger clone lies one base away. The chain couples TRDV2 to TRDJ2; TRDD3 matches 9 bases. The CDR3 has 14 residues. The J segment lost 2 bases and the V segment lost 5 bases, leaving 2 bases of the junction unmatched. Germline CDR1 reads GEAIGNYY; CDR2 reads EKD. The CDR3 here is CACGTGGLTAQLFF. CDR3 DNA sequence: TGTGCCTGTGGCACTGGGGGATTGACAGCACAACTCTTCTTT.

The chain combines TRDV2 with TRDJ1; 12 bases are a match to TRDD3. The germline V gene encodes CDR1 GEAIGNYY and CDR2 EKD. The CDR3 has 18 residues. With 0 bases clipped from V and 2 bases from J, the junction kept 9 bases outside the gene matches. The DNA for the CDR3 is TGTGCCTGTGACACCGAAACGACTGGGGGATACTTGACCGATAAACTCATCTTT. It is translated as CACDTETTGGYLTDKLIF.

As for this clone: This likely traces to a read error, being one base from a far larger clone. Other DNA sequences from this sample encode an identical CDR3 as well. J is TRDJ3 and V is TRDV2; the match to TRDD3 covers 7 bases. Germline values: CDR1 GEAIGNYY, CDR2 EKD. The CDR3 consists of 17 residues. CDR3 region: CACDVLGSSRDTRQMFF. DNA of the CDR3: TGTGCCTGTGACGTACTGGGGAGCTCCCGGGACACCCGACAGATGTTTTTC.

This clone has just a few counts. The rearrangement joins TRDV2 to TRDJ3, with 8 bases aligning to TRDD3. The CDR3 is 19 residues long. Germline loops: CDR1 GEAIGNYY, CDR2 EKD. Trimming cost V 0 bases and J 0 bases; bases outside gene matches: 6. In DNA form, the CDR3 reads TGTGCCTGTGACACCTGGGGGATCCTCCACTCCTGGGACACCCGACAGATGTTTTTC. It translates to CACDTWGILHSWDTRQMFF.

Turning to this clone: The likely explanation is a read error, given a far larger clone one base away. This sample also contains other DNA sequences that code for the same CDR3. The gene calls are TRDV2 and TRDJ1; the D gene is possibly TRDD3 (6 bases). CDR3 length: 15 amino acids. Germline CDR1 and CDR2: GEAIGNYY and EKD. CDR3 amino acids: CACDTVGAYTDKLIF. The CDR3 DNA reads TGCGCCTGTGACACGGTGGGGGCGTACACCGATAAACTCATCTTT.

This clone has more than one count but fewer than ten. With a much larger clone just one base away, this may be a read error. V is TRDV2 and J is TRDJ2, with 8 bases aligning to TRDD3. V lost 3 bases to trimming and J lost 3 bases; unmatched junction nucleotides: 2. Per germline, CDR1 GEAIGNYY and CDR2 EKD. The CDR3 sequence is 14 residues long. The CDR3, as DNA: TGTGCCTGTGACGCCTGGGGGATGACAGCACAACTCTTCTTT. As protein: CACDAWGMTAQLFF.

This clone was counted a few times. This is likely an artifact of a read error, given a far larger clone one base away. Other DNA sequences of this sample code for an identical CDR3. V is TRDV2 and J is TRDJ1; 12 nucleotides align to TRDD3. Losses at the gene ends were 5 bases for V and 1 base for J; bases not matched to a gene: 22. CDR3 length equals 21 residues. Germline CDR1 GEAIGNYY, CDR2 EKD. The CDR3 sequence is CACAVLRREYWGIPSTDKLIF. For the CDR3, the DNA is TGTGCCTGTGCCGTGCTACGGAGGGAGTACTGGGGGATACCTAGCACCGATAAACTCATCTTT.

A remark on this clone: Other DNA sequences from this sample encode an identical CDR3 as well. The chain is built from TRDV2 and TRDJ2; 11 positions match TRDD3. Germline V gives CDR1 GEAIGNYY, CDR2 EKD. The CDR3 spans 16 residues. The V gene end was trimmed by 3 bases and the J gene end by 4 bases; junction bases not matched to a gene: 6. The CDR3 loop reads CACDLLGDKATAQLFF. The CDR3 nucleotides are TGTGCCTGTGACCTACTGGGGGATAAGGCGACAGCACAACTCTTCTTT.

This clone was seen only a few times. At the DNA level, this CDR3 is encoded by other sequences in the same sample as well. The chain uses TRDV2 and TRDJ3; 11 nucleotides align to TRDD3. Germline CDR1 is GEAIGNYY and CDR2 is EKD. The CDR3 has 18 residues. The ends lost 1 base at V and 2 bases at J; junction bases unmatched: 3. The CDR3 reads CACDTILGDTWDTRQMFF. CDR3 nucleotide sequence: TGTGCCTGTGACACAATACTGGGGGATACCTGGGACACCCGACAGATGTTTTTC.

This clone was counted only a few times. This likely traces to a read error, being one base from a far larger clone. This sample includes further DNA sequences coding for the same CDR3. The CDR3 nucleotides read TGTGCCTGTGATACTGGGGGATACACCGATAAACTCATCTTT. Translating it yields CACDTGGYTDKLIF. The V gene is TRDV2, the J gene TRDJ1; 10 positions match TRDD3. Germline CDR1 and CDR2: GEAIGNYY and EKD. The CDR3 loop spans 14 amino acids. V was clipped by 4 bases and J by 0 bases; unmatched bases: 1.

By share, this clone ranks as medium-sized (0.01 to 0.1%). The sample carries other DNA sequences with the same CDR3. This rearrangement joins TRDV3 to TRDJ1; 8 bases fit TRDD3. Trimming removed 3 bases from V and 5 bases from J; junction bases left unmatched: 23. CDR1 is TVYSNPD and CDR2 is GDNSRS in the germline V gene (reference sequence). This CDR3 comprises 18 residues. The CDR3, as DNA: TGTGCCTTAGTACCGGTGTACTGGGGGGTCCCTTCAGGGGATAAACTCATCTTT. As protein: CALVPVYWGVPSGDKLIF.

This clone turned up a few times. This may come from a read error, since a much larger clone is one base off. This rearrangement joins TRDV2 to TRDJ2; TRDD3 agrees at 9 bases. Trimming cost V 3 bases and J 4 bases; bases outside gene matches: 2. The CDR3 is 14 amino acids. From germline, CDR1 is GEAIGNYY and CDR2 EKD. The CDR3 DNA reads TGTGCCTGTGACGTACTGGGGGAGACAGCACAACTCTTCTTT. It yields the protein CACDVLGETAQLFF.

This clone was picked up a small number of times. The J gene is TRDJ3, the V gene TRDV2, with TRDD3 as a possible D gene (6 bases). The CDR3 has 18 amino acids. Germline V gene data show CDR1 as GEAIGNYY and CDR2 as EKD. V was shortened by 0 bases and J by 0 bases, with 11 bases between the two germline ends. CDR3 DNA: TGTGCCTGTGACACCGTGGATACCCTCTCCTGGGACACCCGACAGATGTTTTTC. Translating it yields CACDTVDTLSWDTRQMFF.